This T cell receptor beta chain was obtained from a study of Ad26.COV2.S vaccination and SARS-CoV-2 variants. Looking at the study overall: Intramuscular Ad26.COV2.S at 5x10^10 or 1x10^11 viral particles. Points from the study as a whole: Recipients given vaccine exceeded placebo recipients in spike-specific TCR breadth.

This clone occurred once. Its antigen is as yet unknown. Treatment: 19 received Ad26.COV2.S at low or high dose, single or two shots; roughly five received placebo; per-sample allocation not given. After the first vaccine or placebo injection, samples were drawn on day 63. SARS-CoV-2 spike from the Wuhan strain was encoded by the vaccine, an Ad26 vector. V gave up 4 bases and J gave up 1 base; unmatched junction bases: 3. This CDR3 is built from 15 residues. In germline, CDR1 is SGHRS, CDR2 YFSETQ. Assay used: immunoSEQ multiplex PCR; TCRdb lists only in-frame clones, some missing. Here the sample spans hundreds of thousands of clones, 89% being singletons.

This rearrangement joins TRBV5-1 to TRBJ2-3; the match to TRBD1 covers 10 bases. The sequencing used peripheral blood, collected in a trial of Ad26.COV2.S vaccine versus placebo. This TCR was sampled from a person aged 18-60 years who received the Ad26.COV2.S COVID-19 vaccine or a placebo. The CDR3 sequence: CASSPGTGGTDTQYF. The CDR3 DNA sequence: TGCGCCAGCAGCCCTGGGACAGGGGGCACAGATACGCAGTATTTT.